These T cell receptor beta chains were read from a single sample in a study of blood T cell repertoires in COVID-19. Produced via immunoSEQ multiplex PCR; TCRdb's table is partial and in-frame only. The sample yields hundreds of thousands of clones, roughly 76% seen once. The specimen was peripheral blood. The receptors were sampled from a woman older than 75 with COVID-19, enrolled during active disease. The CDR3 runs from the conserved cysteine through the conserved F or W. The D gene is left open where the match is weak. Size values are once, few and many counts, or a class for expanded clones, and some rows have none.

v_gene,abundance,j_gene,d_gene,CDR3nt,CDR3aa
TRBV12-5,.,TRBJ1-1,.,TGTGCTAGTGGTTCAAACACAGGCACTGAAGCTTTCTTT,CASGSNTGTEAFF
TRBV6-5,few,TRBJ2-4,.,TGTGCCAGCAGTTATCGTCGAGAGAGTGCCAAAAACATTCAGTACTTC,CASSYRRESAKNIQYF
TRBV30,once,TRBJ1-1,.,TGTGCCTGGATGACGGGAGTCACTGAAGCTTTCTTT,CAWMTGVTEAFF
TRBV18,.,TRBJ2-7,.,TGTGCCAGCTCACCTGCGGCGGGATACCCCTACGAGCAGTACTTC,CASSPAAGYPYEQYF
TRBV28,.,TRBJ1-5,.,TGTGCCAGCAAAACGGGGACACTGAAACGCAATCAGCCCCAGCATTTT,CASKTGTLKRNQPQHF
TRBV5-4,.,TRBJ2-5,.,TGTGCCAGCAGCCCTATGAGTCAAGAGACCCAGTACTTC,CASSPMSQETQYF
TRBV6-5,.,TRBJ1-1,.,TGTGCCAGCAGTTCAAACACTGAAGCTTTCTTT,CASSSNTEAFF
TRBV13,.,TRBJ1-1,.,TGTGCCAGCAGCTTGAGTGTCGGGGGGAACACTGAAGCTTTCTTT,CASSLSVGGNTEAFF
TRBV7-2,.,TRBJ2-1,TRBD2,TGTGCCAGCAGCTTTAGGGAGCGGGGGGCCTACAATGAGCAGTTCTTC,CASSFRERGAYNEQFF
TRBV19,.,TRBJ1-5,TRBD1,TGTGCCAGTAGTATTTCGGGGACAGGGGTAGATCGCAATCAGCCCCAGCATTTT,CASSISGTGVDRNQPQHF
TRBV3-1/TRBV3-2,once,TRBJ1-1,.,TGTGCCAGCAGCCAGCCCTGGGGGGTCCAGATGGCTGAAGCTTTCTTT,CASSQPWGVQMAEAFF
TRBV6-6,.,TRBJ1-3,.,TGTGCCAGCAGTCCCCGGGGGGCTGTGAGCTCTGGAAACACCATATATTTT,CASSPRGAVSSGNTIYF
TRBV6-6,.,TRBJ1-5,TRBD1,TGTGCCAGCAGTAGGACAGGGGCGGATCAGCCCCAGCATTTT,CASSRTGADQPQHF
TRBV18,.,TRBJ1-5,.,TGTGCCAGCTCACTTAACAGGGTTGAGGGCCAGCCCCAGCATTTT,CASSLNRVEGQPQHF
TRBV11-3,.,TRBJ2-1,.,TGTGCCAGCAGCTTAGCGGGATCCTACAATGAGCAGTTCTTC,CASSLAGSYNEQFF
TRBV6-2/TRBV6-3,.,TRBJ2-5,.,TGTGCCAGCAGTCCCTCAGGAGGCCCAAGGGAGACCCAGTACTTC,CASSPSGGPRETQYF
TRBV6-1,large,TRBJ2-7,TRBD2,TGTGCCAGCAGTGAAGGGTCTAGCGGGGGGGCCGGGTACTTC,CASSEGSSGGAGYF
TRBV24-1,.,TRBJ2-1,TRBD2,TGTGCCACCAGTGATGTGATAGCGGGAGGGACGAGCTCCTACAATGAGCAGTTCTTC,CATSDVIAGGTSSYNEQFF
TRBV12-3/TRBV12-4,.,TRBJ2-1,TRBD1,TGTGCCAGCAGTTTAACGGGACAGGGCCCGTTCTTC,CASSLTGQGPFF
TRBV30,.,TRBJ2-7,.,TGTGCCTGGAGTGTTGGGGCGGCCTACGAGCAGTACTTC,CAWSVGAAYEQYF
TRBV5-1,.,TRBJ2-3,TRBD1,TGCGCCAGCAGCCGACAGGGTGATATAGATACGCAGTATTTT,CASSRQGDIDTQYF
TRBV4-1,.,TRBJ2-7,TRBD1,TGCGCCAGCAGCCAAAGCTACCAGGGACAGAGGCCCTACGAGCAGTACTTC,CASSQSYQGQRPYEQYF
TRBV5-1,.,TRBJ2-3,.,TGCGCCAGCAGCCCTCAAGGGGCGCGCACCCCAGATACGCAGTATTTT,CASSPQGARTPDTQYF
TRBV7-8,.,TRBJ1-1,.,TGTGCCAGCAGCCCCAGACACGAAGCTTTCTTT,CASSPRHEAFF
TRBV6-5,.,TRBJ1-2,TRBD1,TGTGCCAGCAGTTACCCGGGACAGGGGAGGAGTGGCTACACCTTC,CASSYPGQGRSGYTF
TRBV9,few,TRBJ2-3,TRBD1,TGTGCCAGCAGCGTCGGCAGGGGGTTGGATACGCAGTATTTT,CASSVGRGLDTQYF
TRBV6-6,.,TRBJ1-5,.,TGTGCCAGCAGCCCGGGGGTATCCAGACCCAATCAGCCCCAGCATTTT,CASSPGVSRPNQPQHF
TRBV5-1,.,TRBJ1-2,.,TGCGCCAGCAGACCTGACAGCTTAGGGGGCTACACCTTC,CASRPDSLGGYTF
TRBV7-6,.,TRBJ2-3,TRBD2,TGTGCCAGCAGCCCGACTAGCGGGGGCCTGGTAGATACGCAGTATTTT,CASSPTSGGLVDTQYF
TRBV5-5,.,TRBJ1-2,.,TGTGCCAGCAGTTTGACCCCAGGGTTGACCTATGGCTACACCTTC,CASSLTPGLTYGYTF
TRBV30,once,TRBJ1-3,.,TGTGCCTGGAGACCCTCGGGAGGAAACACCATATATTTT,CAWRPSGGNTIYF
TRBV6-2/TRBV6-3,.,TRBJ1-2,.,TGTGCCAGCAGTTACTCTTCCTACAGGGATGGCTACACCTTC,CASSYSSYRDGYTF
TRBV6-2/TRBV6-3,many,TRBJ2-7,.,TGTGCCAGCAGTCCCGTTAAATTCGAGCAGTACTTC,CASSPVKFEQYF
TRBV20-1,.,TRBJ2-7,.,TGCAGTGCGGGGACTTGGTACGAGCAGTACTTC,CSAGTWYEQYF
TRBV15,.,TRBJ1-4,.,TGTGCCACCAGCAGACAACAGGATAGGGGTGAAAAACTGTTTTTT,CATSRQQDRGEKLFF
TRBV7-2,once,TRBJ2-1,TRBD2,TGTGCCAGCAGGTTACTAGCGGACCTCAATGAGCAGTTCTTC,CASRLLADLNEQFF
TRBV3-1/TRBV3-2,.,TRBJ1-4,.,TGTGCCAGCAGCCAGAGGGTAGGCGAAAAACTGTTTTTT,CASSQRVGEKLFF
TRBV30,.,TRBJ1-4,.,TGTGCCAGAGGACAGCAAAGGGATGAAAAACTGTTTTTT,CARGQQRDEKLFF
TRBV7-3,.,TRBJ1-2,TRBD1,TGTGCCAGCAGCGTACAGGGGGGCTTAAGTGGCTACACCTTC,CASSVQGGLSGYTF
TRBV5-4,once,TRBJ1-4,TRBD1,TGTGCCAGCAGCTTGGGAGGGACAGGGGGCACTAATGAAAAACTGTTTTTT,CASSLGGTGGTNEKLFF
TRBV12-3/TRBV12-4,.,TRBJ1-2,TRBD1,TGTGCCAGCAGGGCACAGACAGGGGAGGGCTACACCTTC,CASRAQTGEGYTF
TRBV7-2,.,TRBJ2-3,.,TGTGCCAGCAGCCGGGGTGCTAGCACAGATACGCAGTATTTT,CASSRGASTDTQYF
TRBV7-9,.,TRBJ2-1,.,TGTGCCAGCAGCTTACTGACTACCTTAGGTCTTGAGTTCTTC,CASSLLTTLGLEFF
TRBV18,.,TRBJ1-3,TRBD1,TGTGCCAGCTCACCACGTGACAGGGGCTCCTCTGGAAACACCATATATTTT,CASSPRDRGSSGNTIYF
TRBV30,few,TRBJ1-2,TRBD1,TGTGCCTGGAGTGCAGGGACAGCTCTTCTTTATGGCTACACCTTC,CAWSAGTALLYGYTF
TRBV7-8,few,TRBJ1-2,TRBD1,TGTGCCAGCAGCCGAGAGGACAGGTACTATGGCTACACCTTC,CASSREDRYYGYTF
TRBV7-2,.,TRBJ2-7,.,TGTGCCAGCAGCTTAGCGGGGGGGGGCCCTTACGAGCAGTACTTC,CASSLAGGGPYEQYF
TRBV28,.,TRBJ2-1,.,TGTGCCAGCAGTTTATGGCGGAACCTCAACTACAATGAGCAGTTCTTC,CASSLWRNLNYNEQFF
TRBV30,.,TRBJ2-1,.,.,CACPGRTSSNEQFF